The subject of this entry is one TCR beta chain. The entry originates in a study of shared clonotypes between healthy human individuals. Germline V CDR1 and CDR2: SGHTA, FQGNSA. With 6 bases removed from V and 0 bases from J, the gap between germline ends came to 9 bases. The CDR3 spans 13 residues. Assay used: immunoSEQ multiplex PCR; TCRdb lists only in-frame clones, some missing. The sample holds around 990,000 clones; 60% to 80% are singletons and the top ten take over 0.8%. This sequence originates from a man between 18 and 35 years old in good health. Some clones in this sample may be carry-over from other donors' samples. The V and J genes are TRBV7-2 and TRBJ2-7; unclear D gene. The specimen was memory CD4+ T cells from PBMCs. Subset specified: CD45RA-negative fraction. The CDR3 DNA reads as TGTGCCAGCAGGATTGGGCCCTCCTACGAGCAGTACTTC. Protein product: CASRIGPSYEQYF.